The source of this T cell receptor beta chain is a study of beta chain features in type 1 diabetes. Study in general: There were approximately 110,000,000 sorted cells examined across all samples. Study-wide points: Patients' naive, central memory and Treg TCRB repertoires seemed closer to one another than those of healthy donors. Possible PCR preference for shorter templates applied equally to patients and controls.

Of note for this clone: Its antigen is as yet unknown. The conserved phenylalanine or tryptophan normally closing the CDR3 is absent here, so this likely arose from a read error.

The CDR3 has 12 amino acids. From germline, CDR1 is GTSNPN and CDR2 SVGIG (reference sequence). The whole isolated RNA underwent reverse transcription, so sequencing captured expressed TCRB transcripts. Clones were sequenced by immunoSEQ multiplex PCR, and TCRdb holds only the in-frame ones, with some missing. The data contain some 410,000 clones, approximately 10% of them seen just once; the ten biggest clones take up 0.045% to 0.05%. The TCR originated in a woman aged 18-29 years in good health. The material sequenced was naive CD4+ T cells from blood. The J gene is TRBJ2-7, the V gene TRBV30; D perhaps matches TRBD2 (6 bases). CDR3 in amino acids: CAGGTSASEQYS. Written as DNA, the CDR3 is TGTGCTGGCGGGACCTCGGCGAGCGAGCAGTACTCC.